Listed here are 15 T cell receptor beta chains from one sample, sequenced in a study of technical replicates of blood from several donors. TCRdb's table, derived via immunoSEQ multiplex PCR, lists solely in-frame clones and lacks some. The table lists around 77,000 clones, 80% to 95% of them singletons, with 0.41% in the top ten. The sequenced sample was T cells isolated from PBMCs. The receptors stem from a human donor in good health.

The genes are TRBV6-5 and TRBJ1-2; 7 positions match TRBD1. Germline CDR1 and CDR2: MNHEY and SVGAGI. With V trimmed by 4 bases and J by 6 bases, 5 bases remained unmatched. This CDR3 region has 13 residues. CDR3 sequence (DNA): TGTGCCAGCAGTTGGGGACAGAAGAATGGCTACACCTTC. Protein sequence: CASSWGQKNGYTF.

The rearrangement uses TRBV5-1 and TRBJ2-5; D not resolved. Germline assignment: CDR1 SGHRS and CDR2 YFSETQ. The CDR3 length is 14 residues. Trimming removed 1 base at V and 2 bases at J, with 9 bases between. The CDR3 protein is CASSLQRNQETQYF. The CDR3 DNA reads TGCGCCAGCAGCTTGCAGCGAAATCAAGAGACCCAGTACTTC.

The chain employs TRBV30 and TRBJ2-1; TRBD2 agrees at 9 bases. CDR3 length: 16 residues. The junction had 11 bases not matched to a gene; V was cut back by 0 bases and J by 8 bases. Germline V gives CDR1 GTSNPN, CDR2 SVGIG (reference sequence). This CDR3 is CAWSVGLAGAYYEQFF. CDR3 DNA: TGTGCCTGGAGTGTAGGTTTAGCGGGAGCGTATTATGAGCAGTTCTTC.

A single count supports this clone. V gene TRBV5-1 combines with J gene TRBJ2-1, with 7 bases aligning to TRBD2. In germline, CDR1 is SGHRS, CDR2 YFSETQ. V trimming: 0 bases; J trimming: 0 bases; junction bases outside the gene matches: 3. This CDR3 is built from 16 residues. DNA of the CDR3: TGCGCCAGCAGCTTGGTAGGCGGGAGCTCCTACAATGAGCAGTTCTTC. Amino acid sequence: CASSLVGGSSYNEQFF. Full variable domain (missing parts from reference TRBV5-1 and TRBJ2-1): KAGVTQTPRYLIKTRGQQVTLSCSPISGHRSVSWYQQTPGQGLQFLFEYFSETQRNKGNFPGRFSGRQFSNSRSEMNVSTLELGDSALYLCASSLVGGSSYNEQFFGPGTRLTVL.

The J gene is TRBJ2-7, the V gene TRBV6-5, with TRBD1 as a possible D gene (6 bases). The CDR3 runs 11 residues. Germline values: CDR1 MNHEY, CDR2 SVGAGI. The V end lost 5 bases, the J end lost 7 bases, and 9 bases lay between the germline ends. CDR3 DNA: TGTGCCAGCAGTCAGGGGAAGGAGCAGTACTTC. Translated: CASSQGKEQYF.

This rearrangement joins TRBV5-6 to TRBJ2-5; 7 bases line up with TRBD1. Per the germline V gene, CDR1 is SGHDT and CDR2 is YYEEEE. This CDR3 is built from 15 residues. V was pared by 6 bases and J by 1 base, with 9 bases of the junction left unmatched. CDR3 sequence: CASNRRGPSQETQYF. The CDR3, as DNA: TGTGCCAGCAATAGAAGGGGGCCCTCCCAAGAGACCCAGTACTTC.

CDR3 residues: CASSWGTSSYEQYF. The CDR3 DNA sequence: TGCGCCAGCAGCTGGGGGACAAGCTCCTACGAGCAGTACTTC. The rearrangement uses TRBV5-1 and TRBJ2-7, with D maybe TRBD1 (6 bases). V gave up 3 bases and J gave up 0 bases, with 10 bases separating them. CDR3 size: 14 residues. Germline CDR1 reads SGHRS; CDR2 reads YFSETQ.

V is TRBV7-3 and J is TRBJ2-6; 10 bases match TRBD1. Trimming at V came to 4 bases and at J to 2 bases, leaving 11 bases not matched to a gene. The CDR3 has 19 residues. Germline assignment: CDR1 SGHTA and CDR2 FQGTGA. The CDR3 sequence is CASSSWVGQGGPGANVLTF. CDR3 coding DNA: TGTGCCAGCAGCTCCTGGGTTGGACAGGGGGGCCCTGGGGCCAACGTCCTGACTTTC.

This chain links TRBV7-9 with TRBJ1-1, with D tentatively TRBD1 (6 bases). The length of the CDR3 is 15 residues. V lost 5 bases, J lost 3 bases, and 16 bases lay in between. Germline CDR1 and CDR2: SEHNR and FQNEAQ (reference sequence). DNA for the CDR3: TGTGCCAGCAGCCCGTCAGGGGTTGCGGACACTGAAGCTTTCTTT. Residues: CASSPSGVADTEAFF.

This chain links TRBV6-5 with TRBJ1-2; the match to TRBD1 covers 7 bases. The CDR3 sequence is 12 residues long. Losses at the gene ends were 10 bases for V and 4 bases for J; bases not matched to a gene: 6. The germline gives CDR1 MNHEY, CDR2 SVGAGI. The CDR3 spells CATQTGIYGYTF. The CDR3 coding sequence is TGTGCCACCCAGACAGGGATCTATGGCTACACCTTC.

The chain has TRBV11-2 and TRBJ2-1, with TRBD2 identical over 7 bases. This CDR3 spans 16 amino acids. In germline, CDR1 is SGHAT, CDR2 FQNNGV. V was clipped by 5 bases and J by 3 bases; unmatched bases: 10. The CDR3 sequence: CASSPSAGSRYNEQFF. For the CDR3, the DNA is TGTGCCAGCAGCCCCTCAGCGGGGAGCCGCTACAATGAGCAGTTCTTC.

The chain recombines TRBV7-6 with TRBJ1-1; no reliable D call. V lost 1 base and J 5 bases, leaving 5 bases between the germline ends. CDR1 is SGHVS, CDR2 FNYEAQ, per germline. The CDR3 is 12 residues long. The CDR3 DNA reads TGTGCCAGCAGCTTAGTGGAGACTGAAGCTTTCTTT. This translates into CASSLVETEAFF.

The chain combines TRBV7-2 with TRBJ2-7, with D possibly TRBD2 on 7 matching bases. V lost 5 bases and J 4 bases, leaving 21 bases between the germline ends. This CDR3 is 16 amino acids long. CDR1 is SGHTA, CDR2 FQGNSA, per germline. CDR3 sequence: CASSEAGGQGWYEQYF. The CDR3 DNA reads as TGTGCCAGCAGCGAAGCCGGGGGGCAGGGGTGGTACGAGCAGTACTTC.

This rearrangement joins TRBV9 to TRBJ2-7; 7 bases are a match to TRBD2. V gave up 4 bases and J gave up 0 bases; unmatched junction bases: 7. The CDR3 is 15 amino acids. The germline V gene encodes CDR1 SGDLS and CDR2 YYNGEE. The CDR3, as DNA: TGTGCCAGCAGCTCGAGCGGGGCGAGCTCCTACGAGCAGTACTTC. It translates to CASSSSGASSYEQYF. Full variable domain (rest looked up from reference TRBV9 and TRBJ2-7): DSGVTQTPKHLITATGQRVTLRCSPRSGDLSVYWYQQSLDQGLQFLIQYYNGEERAKGNILERFSAQQFPDLHSELNLSSLELGDSALYFCASSSSGASSYEQYFGPGTRLTVT.

The chain uses TRBV15 and TRBJ2-2; D may be TRBD2 (6 bases). Trimming cost V 8 bases and J 4 bases, with 14 bases left between them. The CDR3 loop spans 14 amino acids. CDR1 and CDR2 from the germline V gene are LNHNV and YYDKDF (reference sequence). As DNA, the CDR3 is TGTGCCACCGCCACCGGGACTTTCACCGGGGAGCTGTTTTTT. Protein: CATATGTFTGELFF.